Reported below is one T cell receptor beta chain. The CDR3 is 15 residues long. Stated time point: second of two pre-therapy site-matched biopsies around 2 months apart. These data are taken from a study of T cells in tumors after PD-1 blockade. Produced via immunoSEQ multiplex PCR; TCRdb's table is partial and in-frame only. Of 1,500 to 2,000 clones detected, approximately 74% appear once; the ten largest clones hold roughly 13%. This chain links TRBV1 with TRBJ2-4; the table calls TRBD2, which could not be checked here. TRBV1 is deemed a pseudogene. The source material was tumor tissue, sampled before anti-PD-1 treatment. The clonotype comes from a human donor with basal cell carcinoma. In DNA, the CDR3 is TGCACCAGCAGCCCTCTAGCGGGGGGGAGAAACATTCAGTACTTC. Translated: CTSSPLAGGRNIQYF.